This TCR beta chain stems from a study of cytomegalovirus exposure and HLA in healthy donors. The wider study: Of all 360 or so donors who were genotyped, 70% to 85% belonged to the Caucasian-associated ancestry cluster.

The CDR3 runs to 15 residues. J gave up 4 bases and V 6 bases, and 11 bases lay outside the gene matches. From germline, CDR1 is SEHNR and CDR2 FQNEAQ (reference sequence). Use of 60 Vbeta and 13 Jbeta primers characterized the PCR. Libraries were prepared by immunoSEQ multiplex PCR; TCRdb keeps only in-frame clonotypes and omits some of them. Of over 110,000 clones detected, 70% to 80% appear once; the ten largest clones hold 5.5% to 7%. This receptor was taken from a middle-aged woman in good health and CMV-seropositive. Material for sequencing was PBMCs. This rearrangement joins TRBV7-9 to TRBJ2-5; 7 bases fit TRBD1. The CDR3 here is CASSSQGVSTETQYF. CDR3 DNA sequence: TGTGCCAGCAGTTCGCAGGGGGTTTCCACAGAGACCCAGTACTTC. Looking up the rest from reference TRBV7-9 and TRBJ2-5 gives the full variable domain: DTGVSQNPRHKITKRGQNVTFRCDPISEHNRLYWYRQTLGQGPEFLTYFQNEAQLEKSRLLSDRFSAERPKGSFSTLEIQRTEQGDSAMYLCASSSQGVSTETQYFGPGTRLLVL.